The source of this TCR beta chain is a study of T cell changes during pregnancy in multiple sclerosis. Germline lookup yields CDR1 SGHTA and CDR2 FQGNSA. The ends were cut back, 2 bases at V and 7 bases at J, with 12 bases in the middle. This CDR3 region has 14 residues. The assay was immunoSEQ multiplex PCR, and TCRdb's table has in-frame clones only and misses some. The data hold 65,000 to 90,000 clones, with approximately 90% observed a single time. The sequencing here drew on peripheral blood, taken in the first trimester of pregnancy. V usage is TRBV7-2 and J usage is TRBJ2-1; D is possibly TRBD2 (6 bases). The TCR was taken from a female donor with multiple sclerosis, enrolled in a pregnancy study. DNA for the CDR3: TGTGCCAGCAGCTTAACGGGAGCAAAGAATGAGCAGTTCTTC. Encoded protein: CASSLTGAKNEQFF.